This T cell receptor (beta chain) was retrieved from a study of T cells in Graves' hyperthyroidism and ophthalmopathy. Findings and limits, study-wide: Ophthalmopathy prediction by the model preceded onset by a median approximately 5.9 months.

Trimming took off 8 bases at V and 6 bases at J, with 13 bases between the two ends. CDR3 length: 13 amino acids. In germline, CDR1 is ENHRY, CDR2 SYGVKD. This clonotype was seen a handful of times. Antigen: not known. Patients with uncontrolled infections, other autoimmune diseases, pregnancy or lactation were excluded. Researchers took RNA transcripts and amplified the TCR beta CDR3 regions from them. During a first-round RT-PCR of the TCR CDR3, the HTBI primer set was used. Each CDR3 protein is one row after TCRdb ran MiXCR on the multiplex PCR reads. Among hundreds of thousands of distinct CDR3 sequences, 35% to 45% were seen once, and the ten largest hold approximately 8.7%.

Sequencing was done on a sample of blood. The rearrangement uses TRBV10-3 and TRBJ2-2; TRBD2 is a possible D gene (6 bases). The sequence came from a man in his late teens or twenties with Graves' hyperthyroidism. The CDR3 here is CAIGSEGPGELFF. CDR3 DNA sequence: TGTGCCATCGGTTCGGAGGGGCCCGGGGAGCTGTTTTTT.